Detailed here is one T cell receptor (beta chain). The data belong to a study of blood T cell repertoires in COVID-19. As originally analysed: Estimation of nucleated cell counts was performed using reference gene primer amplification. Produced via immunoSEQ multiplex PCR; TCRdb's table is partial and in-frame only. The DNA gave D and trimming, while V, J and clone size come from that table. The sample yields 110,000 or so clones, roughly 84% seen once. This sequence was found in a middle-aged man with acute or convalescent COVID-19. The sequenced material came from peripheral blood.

DNA of the CDR3: TGCGCCAGCAGCTTGGATCTGGCGGGGCGCGGGGAGACCCAGTACTTC. Its protein product is CASSLDLAGRGETQYF. The chain employs TRBV5-1 and TRBJ2-5, with a weak D call TRBD2 (6 bases). The V end lost 0 bases, the J end lost 5 bases, and 17 bases lay between the germline ends. CDR3 length equals 16 residues. Germline values: CDR1 SGHRS, CDR2 YFSETQ.